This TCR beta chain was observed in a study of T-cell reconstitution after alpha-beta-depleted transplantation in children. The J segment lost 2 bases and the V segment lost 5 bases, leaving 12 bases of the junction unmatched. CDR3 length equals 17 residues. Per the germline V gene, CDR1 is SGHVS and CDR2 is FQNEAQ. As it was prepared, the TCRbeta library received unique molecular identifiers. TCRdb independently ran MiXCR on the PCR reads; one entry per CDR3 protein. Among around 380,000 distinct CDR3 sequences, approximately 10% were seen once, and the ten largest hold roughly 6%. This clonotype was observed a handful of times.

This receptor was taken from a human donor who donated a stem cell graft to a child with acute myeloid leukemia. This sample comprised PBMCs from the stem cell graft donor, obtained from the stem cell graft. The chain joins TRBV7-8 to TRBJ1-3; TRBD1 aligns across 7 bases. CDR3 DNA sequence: TGTGCCAGCAGCGCCACGAGGGGCAGGGGGACTGGAAACACCATATATTTT. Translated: CASSATRGRGTGNTIYF. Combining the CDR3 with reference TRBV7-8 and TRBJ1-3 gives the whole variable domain GAGVSQSPRYKVAKRGQDVALRCDPISGHVSLFWYQQALGQGPEFLTYFQNEAQLDKSGLPSDRFFAERPEGSVSTLKIQRTQQEDSAVYLCASSATRGRGTGNTIYFGEGSWLTVV.